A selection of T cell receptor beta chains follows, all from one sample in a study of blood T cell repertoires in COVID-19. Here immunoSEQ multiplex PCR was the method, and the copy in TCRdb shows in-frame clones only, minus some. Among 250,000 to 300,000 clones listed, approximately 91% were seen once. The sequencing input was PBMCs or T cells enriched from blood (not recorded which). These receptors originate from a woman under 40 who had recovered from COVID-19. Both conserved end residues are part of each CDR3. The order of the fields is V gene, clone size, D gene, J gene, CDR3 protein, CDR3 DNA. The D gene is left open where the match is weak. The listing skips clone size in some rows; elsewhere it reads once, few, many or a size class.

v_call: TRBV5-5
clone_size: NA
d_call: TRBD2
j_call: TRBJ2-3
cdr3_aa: CASSFSGTSGSWGTDTQYF
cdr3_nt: TGTGCCAGCAGCTTCTCCGGGACTAGCGGGAGTTGGGGCACAGATACGCAGTATTTT

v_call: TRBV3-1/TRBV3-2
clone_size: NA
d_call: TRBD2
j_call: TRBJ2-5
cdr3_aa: CASSPGLAGGGETQYF
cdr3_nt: TGTGCCAGCAGCCCAGGACTAGCGGGAGGAGGAGAGACCCAGTACTTC

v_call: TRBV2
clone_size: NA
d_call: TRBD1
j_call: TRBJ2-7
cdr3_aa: CASSGTGSYEQYF
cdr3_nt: TGTGCCAGCAGTGGGACAGGTTCCTACGAGCAGTACTTC

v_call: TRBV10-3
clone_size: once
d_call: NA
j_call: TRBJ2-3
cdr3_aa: CAISAGGRGTDTQYF
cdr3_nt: TGTGCCATCAGTGCGGGGGGCAGGGGAACAGATACGCAGTATTTT

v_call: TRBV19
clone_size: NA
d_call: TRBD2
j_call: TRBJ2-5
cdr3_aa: CASKRRGLAGTEETQYF
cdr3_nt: TGTGCCAGTAAGAGGAGGGGACTAGCGGGGACCGAAGAGACCCAGTACTTC

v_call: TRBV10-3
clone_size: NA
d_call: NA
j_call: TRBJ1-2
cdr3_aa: CATPRGEYGYTF
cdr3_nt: TGTGCCACCCCCCGGGGGGAGTATGGCTACACCTTC

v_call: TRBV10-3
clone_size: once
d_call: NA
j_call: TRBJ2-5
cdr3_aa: CAISTGTGETQYF
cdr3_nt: TGTGCCATCAGTACAGGGACGGGGGAGACCCAGTACTTC

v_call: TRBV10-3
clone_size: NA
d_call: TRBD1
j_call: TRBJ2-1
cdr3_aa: CAISVGGGYSYNEQFF
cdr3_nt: TGTGCCATCAGTGTAGGGGGCGGCTACTCCTACAATGAGCAGTTCTTC

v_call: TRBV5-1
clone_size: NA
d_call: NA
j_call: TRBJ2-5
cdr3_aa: CASSLLGQETQYF
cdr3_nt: TGCGCCAGCAGCCTCCTAGGCCAAGAGACCCAGTACTTC

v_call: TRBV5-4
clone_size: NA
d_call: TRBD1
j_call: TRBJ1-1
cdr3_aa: CASSSRGTEAFF
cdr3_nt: TGTGCCAGCAGCTCCAGGGGGACTGAAGCTTTCTTT

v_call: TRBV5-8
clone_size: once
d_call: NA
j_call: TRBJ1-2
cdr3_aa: CASSYEQGEASGYTF
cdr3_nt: TGTGCCAGCAGTTACGAACAGGGTGAGGCAAGTGGCTACACCTTC

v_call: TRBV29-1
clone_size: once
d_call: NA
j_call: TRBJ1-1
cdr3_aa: CSVGRVTTEAFF
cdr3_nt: TGCAGCGTCGGCAGGGTGACCACTGAAGCTTTCTTT

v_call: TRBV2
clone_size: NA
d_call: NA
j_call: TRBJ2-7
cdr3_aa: CASRVAPSGEQYF
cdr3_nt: TGTGCCAGCAGGGTAGCGCCCTCGGGGGAGCAGTACTTC

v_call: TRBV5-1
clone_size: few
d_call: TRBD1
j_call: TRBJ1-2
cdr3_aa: CASSLAGGRTGDYGYTF
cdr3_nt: TGCGCCAGCAGCTTGGCGGGGGGTAGGACAGGGGACTATGGCTACACCTTC

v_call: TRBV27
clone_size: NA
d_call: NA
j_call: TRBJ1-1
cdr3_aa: CASTFLGNRDTEAFF
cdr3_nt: TGTGCCAGCACATTTTTAGGTAACAGGGACACTGAAGCTTTCTTT

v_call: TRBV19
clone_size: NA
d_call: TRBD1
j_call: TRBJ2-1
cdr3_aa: CASSSIALGSETGVF
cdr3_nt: TGTGCCAGTAGTTCCATAGCGTTAGGTTCCGAGACAGGGGTCTTC

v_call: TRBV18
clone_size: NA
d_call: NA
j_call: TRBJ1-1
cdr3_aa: CASSPLVILGDAGDTEAFF
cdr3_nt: TGTGCCAGCTCACCTCTCGTCATCTTGGGGGATGCGGGGGACACTGAAGCTTTCTTT

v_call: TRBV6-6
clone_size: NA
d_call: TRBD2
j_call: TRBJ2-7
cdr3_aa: CASSYAGVASYEQYF
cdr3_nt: TGTGCCAGCAGTTACGCGGGAGTGGCTAGTTACGAGCAGTACTTC

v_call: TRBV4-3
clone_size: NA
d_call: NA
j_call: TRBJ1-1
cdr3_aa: CASSPWVGELTEAFF
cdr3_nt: TGCGCCAGCAGTCCCTGGGTCGGGGAGTTAACTGAAGCTTTCTTT

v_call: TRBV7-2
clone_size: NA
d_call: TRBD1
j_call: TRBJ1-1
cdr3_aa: CASSLAYYLPGTGFMNTEAFF
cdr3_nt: TGTGCCAGCAGCTTAGCTTATTACCTCCCCGGGACAGGGTTCATGAACACTGAAGCTTTCTTT

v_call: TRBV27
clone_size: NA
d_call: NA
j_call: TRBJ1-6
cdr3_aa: CASSLGGSLTPLHF
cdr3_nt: TGTGCCAGCAGTTTGGGGGGGAGCCTGACACCCCTCCACTTT

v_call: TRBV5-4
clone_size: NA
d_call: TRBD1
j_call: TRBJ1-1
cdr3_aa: CASSAGDRMNTEAFF
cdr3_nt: TGTGCCAGCAGCGCGGGGGACAGGATGAACACTGAAGCTTTCTTT

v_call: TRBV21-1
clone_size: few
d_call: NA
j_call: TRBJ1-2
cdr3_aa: CASSKTSDRNYGYTF
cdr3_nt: TGTGCCAGCAGCAAAACCTCCGACAGGAACTATGGCTACACCTTC

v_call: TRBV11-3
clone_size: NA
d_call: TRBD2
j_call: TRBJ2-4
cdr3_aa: CASLAGGQNIQYF
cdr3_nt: TGTGCCAGTTTAGCGGGGGGGCAAAACATTCAGTACTTC

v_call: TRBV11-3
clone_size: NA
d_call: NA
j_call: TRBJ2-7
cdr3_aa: CASSPQPGLHYEQYF
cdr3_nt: TGTGCCAGCAGCCCACAGCCCGGCTTACACTACGAGCAGTACTTC

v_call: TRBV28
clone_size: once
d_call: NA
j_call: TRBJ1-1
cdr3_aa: CASTRPGNTEAFF
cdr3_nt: TGTGCCAGCACCCGTCCAGGGAACACTGAAGCTTTCTTT

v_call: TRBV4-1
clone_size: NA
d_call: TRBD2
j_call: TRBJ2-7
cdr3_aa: CASSQEPREDSYEQYF
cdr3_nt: TGCGCCAGCAGCCAAGAGCCGCGGGAGGACTCCTACGAGCAGTACTTC

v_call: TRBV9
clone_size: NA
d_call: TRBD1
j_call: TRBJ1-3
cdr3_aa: CASSVTWTGGGNTIYF
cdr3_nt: TGTGCCAGCAGCGTAACCTGGACAGGGGGAGGAAACACCATATATTTT

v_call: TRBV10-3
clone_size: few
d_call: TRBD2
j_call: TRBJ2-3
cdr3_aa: CAIRREPDTQYF
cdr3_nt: TGTGCCATCAGGCGGGAGCCAGATACGCAGTATTTT

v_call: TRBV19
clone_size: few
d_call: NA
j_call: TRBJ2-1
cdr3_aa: CASSIGVYNEQFF
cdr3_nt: TGTGCCAGTTCGATCGGGGTCTACAATGAGCAGTTCTTC

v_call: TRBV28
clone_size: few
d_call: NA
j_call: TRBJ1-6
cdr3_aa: CASRSGSVPLHF
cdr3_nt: TGTGCCAGCAGGTCCGGGTCGGTGCCCCTCCACTTT

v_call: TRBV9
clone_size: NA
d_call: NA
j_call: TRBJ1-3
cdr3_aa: CASSLGGGPFNSGNTIYF
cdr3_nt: TGTGCCAGCAGCCTCGGGGGGGGACCCTTTAACTCTGGAAACACCATATATTTT

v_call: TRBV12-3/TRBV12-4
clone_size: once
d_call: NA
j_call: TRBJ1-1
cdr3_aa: CASSPFRGTEAFF
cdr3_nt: TGTGCCAGCAGTCCATTTCGTGGGACTGAGGCTTTCTTT

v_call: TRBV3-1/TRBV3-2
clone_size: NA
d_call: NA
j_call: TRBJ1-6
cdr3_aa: CASSQDLRANSPLHF
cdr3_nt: TGTGCCAGCAGCCAAGACCTCAGGGCTAATTCACCCCTCCACTTT

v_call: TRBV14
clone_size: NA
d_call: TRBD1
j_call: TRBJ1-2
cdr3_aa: CASSQVRDRDFGYTF
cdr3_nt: TGTGCCAGCAGCCAAGTCCGGGACAGGGACTTCGGCTACACCTTC

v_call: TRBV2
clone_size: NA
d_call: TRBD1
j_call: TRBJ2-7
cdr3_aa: CASKDQGANEQYF
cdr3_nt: TGTGCCAGTAAAGATCAGGGGGCGAACGAGCAGTACTTC